The present T cell receptor (beta chain) was sequenced within a study of T cells in Graves' hyperthyroidism and ophthalmopathy. Regarding the study as a whole: A model built on 13 V-J features separated ophthalmopathy from stable hyperthyroidism. Most thyroid clonotypes expanded above 0.001 were also detected in blood.

Amplified regions were TCR beta CDR3 sequences from RNA transcripts. With the HTBI primer set, the TCR CDR3 went through a first round of RT-PCR. TCRdb called the multiplex PCR reads again in MiXCR, with one record for every CDR3 protein. The sample lists 500,000 to 650,000 distinct CDR3 sequences; 13% to 15% were seen once. Stable disease denoted Graves' hyperthyroidism without ophthalmopathy progression within 18 months. Pregnant or lactating patients were excluded, as were those with uncontrolled infection or other autoimmune disease. Turning to this clonotype: Its antigen remains unidentified.

What was sequenced was blood. This clonotype was obtained from a woman aged 40 to 49 with Graves' hyperthyroidism.

This CDR3 is CASSPSFGGPDTQYF. CDR3 nucleotides: TGTGCCAGCAGCCCATCCTTCGGGGGCCCTGATACGCAGTATTTT. V is TRBV3-1 and J is TRBJ2-3, with D possibly being TRBD1 or TRBD2 (6 bases each). This CDR3 spans 15 amino acids. V shed 4 bases and J shed 6 bases, with 17 bases lying between them. The germline gives CDR1 LGHDT, CDR2 YNNKEL (reference sequence).